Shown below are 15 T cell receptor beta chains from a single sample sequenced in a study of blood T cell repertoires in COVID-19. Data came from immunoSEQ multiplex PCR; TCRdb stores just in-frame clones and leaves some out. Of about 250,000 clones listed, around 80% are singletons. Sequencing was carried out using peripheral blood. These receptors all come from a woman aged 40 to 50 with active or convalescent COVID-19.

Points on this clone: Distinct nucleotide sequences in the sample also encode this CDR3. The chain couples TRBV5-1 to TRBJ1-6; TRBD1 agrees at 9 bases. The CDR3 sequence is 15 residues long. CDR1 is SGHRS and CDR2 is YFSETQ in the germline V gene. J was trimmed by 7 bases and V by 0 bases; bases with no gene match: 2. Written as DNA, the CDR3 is TGCGCCAGCAGCTTGGGGGACAGGGACAATTCACCCCTCCACTTT. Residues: CASSLGDRDNSPLHF.

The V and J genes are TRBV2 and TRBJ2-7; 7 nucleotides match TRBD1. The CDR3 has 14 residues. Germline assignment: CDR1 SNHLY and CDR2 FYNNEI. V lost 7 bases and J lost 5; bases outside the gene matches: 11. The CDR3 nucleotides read TGTGCCAGCAACAAAGGGTCCGACAGGGACGAGCAGTACTTC. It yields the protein CASNKGSDRDEQYF.

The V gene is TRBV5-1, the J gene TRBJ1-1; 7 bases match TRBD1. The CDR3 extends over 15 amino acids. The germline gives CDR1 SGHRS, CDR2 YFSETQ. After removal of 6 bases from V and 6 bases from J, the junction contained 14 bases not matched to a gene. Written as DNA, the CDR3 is TGCGCCAGCACCCTGACAGGGACCCAAGGGGCTGAAGCTTTCTTT. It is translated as CASTLTGTQGAEAFF.

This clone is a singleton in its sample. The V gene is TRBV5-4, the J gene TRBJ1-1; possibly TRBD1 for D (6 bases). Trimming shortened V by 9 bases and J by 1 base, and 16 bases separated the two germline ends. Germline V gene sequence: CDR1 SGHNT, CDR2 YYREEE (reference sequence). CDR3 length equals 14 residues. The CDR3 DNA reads TGTGCCACCAGACGACAGGAGAGGAACACTGAAGCTTTCTTT. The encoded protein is CATRRQERNTEAFF.

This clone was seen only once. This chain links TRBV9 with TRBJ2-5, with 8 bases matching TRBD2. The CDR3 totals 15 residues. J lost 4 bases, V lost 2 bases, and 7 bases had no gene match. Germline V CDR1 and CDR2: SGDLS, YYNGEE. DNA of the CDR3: TGTGCCAGCAGCGTCAGCGGGGGAGTAGCAGAGACCCAGTACTTC. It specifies CASSVSGGVAETQYF.

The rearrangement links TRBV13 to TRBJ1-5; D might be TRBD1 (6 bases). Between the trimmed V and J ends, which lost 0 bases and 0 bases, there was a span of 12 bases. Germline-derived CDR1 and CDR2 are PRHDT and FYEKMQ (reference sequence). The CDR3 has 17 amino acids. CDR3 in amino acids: CASSLGRTAYSNQPQHF. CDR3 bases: TGTGCCAGCAGCTTAGGACGGACAGCATATAGCAATCAGCCCCAGCATTTT.

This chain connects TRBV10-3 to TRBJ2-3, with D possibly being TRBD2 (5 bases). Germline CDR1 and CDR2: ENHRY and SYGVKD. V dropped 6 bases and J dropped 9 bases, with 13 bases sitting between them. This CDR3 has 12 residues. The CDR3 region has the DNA TGTGCCATCAGAGCGGAAATGGGCACGCAGTATTTT. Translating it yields CAIRAEMGTQYF.

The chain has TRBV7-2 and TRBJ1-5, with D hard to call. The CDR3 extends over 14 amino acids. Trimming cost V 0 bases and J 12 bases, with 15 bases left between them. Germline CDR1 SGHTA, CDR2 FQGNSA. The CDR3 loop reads CASSLAGGKGYQHF. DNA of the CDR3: TGTGCCAGCAGCTTAGCGGGCGGGAAAGGCTACCAGCATTTT.

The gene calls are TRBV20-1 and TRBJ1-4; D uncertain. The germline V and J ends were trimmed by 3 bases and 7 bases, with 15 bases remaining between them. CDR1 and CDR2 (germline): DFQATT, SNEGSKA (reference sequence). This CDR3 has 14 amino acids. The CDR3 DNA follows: TGCAGTGCTAGTCGCCAGGAAGCGGGTGAAAAACTGTTTTTT. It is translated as CSASRQEAGEKLFF.

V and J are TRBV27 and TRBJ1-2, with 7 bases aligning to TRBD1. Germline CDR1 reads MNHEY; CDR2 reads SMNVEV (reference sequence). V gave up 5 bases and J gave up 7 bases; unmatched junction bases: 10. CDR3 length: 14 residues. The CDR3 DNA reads TGTGCCAGCAGTAGGACAGGCCAAAGGGGTGGCTACACCTTC. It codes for CASSRTGQRGGYTF.

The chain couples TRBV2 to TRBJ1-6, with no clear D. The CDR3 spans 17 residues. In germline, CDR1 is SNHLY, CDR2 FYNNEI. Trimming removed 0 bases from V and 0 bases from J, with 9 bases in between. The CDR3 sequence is CASSEALLSSYNSPLHF. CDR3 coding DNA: TGTGCCAGCAGTGAAGCGCTATTAAGCTCCTATAATTCACCCCTCCACTTT.

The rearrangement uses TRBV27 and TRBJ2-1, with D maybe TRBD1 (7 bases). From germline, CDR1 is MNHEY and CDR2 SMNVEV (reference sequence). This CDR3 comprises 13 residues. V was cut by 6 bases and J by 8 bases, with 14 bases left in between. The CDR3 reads CASSQQGRYEQFF. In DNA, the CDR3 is TGTGCCAGCAGCCAACAGGGGAGGTATGAGCAGTTCTTC.

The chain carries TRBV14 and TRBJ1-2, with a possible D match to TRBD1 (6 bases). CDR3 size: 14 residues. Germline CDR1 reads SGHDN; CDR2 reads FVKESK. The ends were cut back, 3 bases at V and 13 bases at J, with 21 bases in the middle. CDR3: CASSQTPGTTRFTF. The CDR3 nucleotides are TGTGCCAGCAGCCAGACTCCCGGGACAACCAGATTCACCTTC.

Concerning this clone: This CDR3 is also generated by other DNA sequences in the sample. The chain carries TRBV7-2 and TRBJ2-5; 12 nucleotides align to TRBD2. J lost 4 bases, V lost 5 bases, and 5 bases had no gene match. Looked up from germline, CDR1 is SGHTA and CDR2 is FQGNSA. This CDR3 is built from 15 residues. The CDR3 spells CASSPLAGGRETQYF. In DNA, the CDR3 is TGTGCCAGCAGCCCGCTAGCGGGGGGGCGAGAGACCCAGTACTTC.

The CDR3 bases are TGTGCCAGCAGCCCGAGGACAGGGGGCACTGAAGCTTTCTTT. Translation gives CASSPRTGGTEAFF. V gene TRBV9 combines with J gene TRBJ1-1; the match to TRBD1 covers 10 bases. V lost 4 bases to trimming and J lost 4 bases; unmatched junction nucleotides: 4. Per germline, CDR1 SGDLS and CDR2 YYNGEE. This CDR3 contains 14 residues.